This TCR beta chain is drawn from a study of Tregs in tolerant kidney transplant recipients. CDR1 is SGHRS and CDR2 is YFSETQ in the germline V gene. J was trimmed by 2 bases and V by 3 bases; bases with no gene match: 8. This CDR3 spans 16 amino acids. The nonmyeloablative bone marrow transplants came from related graft donors, with transient mixed chimerism. Sequencing was performed with immunoSEQ multiplex PCR; in TCRdb, only in-frame clones are kept and a portion is missing. The sample carries about 90,000 clones, 93% recorded once. This chain uses TRBV5-1 with TRBJ2-5, with 9 bases matching TRBD1. This TCR derives from a human patient who received a combined kidney and bone marrow transplant. Part of the T cell pool may stem from the graft donor. The sample consisted of CD4+ T cells from blood (PBMCs), taken 12 months after the transplant. The CDR3 protein is CASSSMADRGQETQYF. CDR3 coding DNA: TGCGCCAGCAGCTCGATGGCGGACAGGGGTCAAGAGACCCAGTACTTC.